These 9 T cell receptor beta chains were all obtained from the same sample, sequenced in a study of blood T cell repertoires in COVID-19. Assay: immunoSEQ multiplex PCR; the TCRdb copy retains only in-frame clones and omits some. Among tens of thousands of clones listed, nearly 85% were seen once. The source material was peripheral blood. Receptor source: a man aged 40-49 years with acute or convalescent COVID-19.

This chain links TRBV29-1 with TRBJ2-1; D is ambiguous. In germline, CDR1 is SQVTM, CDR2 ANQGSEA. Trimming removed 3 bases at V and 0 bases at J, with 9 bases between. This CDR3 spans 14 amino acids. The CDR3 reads CSVDRPTSYNEQFF. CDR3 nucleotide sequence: TGCAGCGTTGACAGGCCTACCTCCTACAATGAGCAGTTCTTC.

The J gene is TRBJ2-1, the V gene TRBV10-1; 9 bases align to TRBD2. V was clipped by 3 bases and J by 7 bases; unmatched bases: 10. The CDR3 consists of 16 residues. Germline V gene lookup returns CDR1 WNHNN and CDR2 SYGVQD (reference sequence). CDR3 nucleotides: TGCGCCAGCAGTGATCCCGCCGGCGGGAGGGGTAATGAGCAGTTCTTC. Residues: CASSDPAGGRGNEQFF.

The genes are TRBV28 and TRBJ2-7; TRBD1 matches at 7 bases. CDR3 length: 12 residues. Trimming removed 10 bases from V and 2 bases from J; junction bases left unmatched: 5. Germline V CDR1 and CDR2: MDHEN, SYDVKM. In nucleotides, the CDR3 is TGTGCCACCACGGACAGGACCTACGAGCAGTACTTC. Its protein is CATTDRTYEQYF. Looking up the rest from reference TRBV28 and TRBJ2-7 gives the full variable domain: DVKVTQSSRYLVKRTGEKVFLECVQDMDHENMFWYRQDPGLGLRLIYFSYDVKMKEKGDIPEGYSVSREKKERFSLILESASTNQTSMYLCATTDRTYEQYFGPGTRLTVT.

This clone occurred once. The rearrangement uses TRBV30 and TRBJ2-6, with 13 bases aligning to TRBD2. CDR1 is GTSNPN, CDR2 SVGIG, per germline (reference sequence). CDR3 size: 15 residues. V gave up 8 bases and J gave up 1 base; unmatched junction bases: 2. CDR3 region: CAGTSGNSGANVLTF. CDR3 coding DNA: TGTGCCGGGACTAGCGGGAATTCTGGGGCCAACGTCCTGACTTTC.

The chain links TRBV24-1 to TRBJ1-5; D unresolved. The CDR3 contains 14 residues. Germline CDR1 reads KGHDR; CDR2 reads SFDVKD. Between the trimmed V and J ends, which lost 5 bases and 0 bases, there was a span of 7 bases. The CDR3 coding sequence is TGTGCCACCAGTGCCCCAAATAGCAATCAGCCCCAGCATTTT. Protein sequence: CATSAPNSNQPQHF.

The CDR3 DNA reads TGCGCCAGCAGCCAACCCGACTCTTCCTACGAGCAGTACTTC. Translation: CASSQPDSSYEQYF. This chain uses TRBV4-1 with TRBJ2-7; D is unresolved. The germline CDR1 and CDR2 sequences are MGHRA and YSYEKL. Trimming removed 2 bases from V and 1 base from J, with 9 bases in between. The CDR3 consists of 14 residues.

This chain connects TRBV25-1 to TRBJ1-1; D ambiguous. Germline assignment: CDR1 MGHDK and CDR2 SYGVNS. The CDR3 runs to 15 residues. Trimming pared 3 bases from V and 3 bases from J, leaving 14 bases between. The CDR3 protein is CASSDAGRGDTEAFF. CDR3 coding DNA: TGTGCCAGCAGTGACGCCGGACGGGGAGACACTGAAGCTTTCTTT.

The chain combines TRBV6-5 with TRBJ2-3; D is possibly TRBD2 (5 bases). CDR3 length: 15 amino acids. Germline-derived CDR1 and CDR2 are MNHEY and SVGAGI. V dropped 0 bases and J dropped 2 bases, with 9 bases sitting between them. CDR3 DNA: TGTGCCAGCAGTTACTCAACTAGACCCACAGATACGCAGTATTTT. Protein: CASSYSTRPTDTQYF.

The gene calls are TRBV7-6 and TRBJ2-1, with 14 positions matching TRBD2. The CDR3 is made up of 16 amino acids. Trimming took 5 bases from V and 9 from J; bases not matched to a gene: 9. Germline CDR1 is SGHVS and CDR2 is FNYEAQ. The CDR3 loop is CASSTAGTSGGTEQFF. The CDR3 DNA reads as TGTGCCAGCAGCACCGCCGGGACTAGCGGGGGTACTGAGCAGTTCTTC.